What follows are 5 T cell receptor beta chains derived from one specimen sequenced in a study of monozygotic twins with cystic fibrosis. The table came from immunoSEQ multiplex PCR; TCRdb's copy has only in-frame clones and leaves some out. The sample has around 30,000 clones; just over 95% are singletons. The sequencing input was blood. These receptors were taken from a girl aged 2 to 9 with cystic fibrosis.

The V gene is TRBV5-1, the J gene TRBJ2-5; D call uncertain. Between the trimmed V and J ends, which lost 2 bases and 5 bases, there was a span of 31 bases. From germline, CDR1 is SGHRS and CDR2 YFSETQ. The CDR3 is 20 amino acids. CDR3 sequence: CASSLTKIQALIISPETQYF. DNA of the CDR3: TGCGCCAGCAGCTTAACGAAAATACAAGCCTTGATTATCAGCCCGGAGACCCAGTACTTC.

The chain couples TRBV4-1 to TRBJ2-7; possible D gene TRBD2, 6 bases. Trimming shortened V by 0 bases and J by 4 bases, and 10 bases separated the two germline ends. Germline CDR1 and CDR2: MGHRA and YSYEKL. This CDR3 comprises 14 residues. CDR3 residues: CASSQDREFYEQYF. The CDR3 DNA follows: TGCGCCAGCAGCCAAGACCGGGAGTTTTACGAGCAGTACTTC.

The rearrangement uses TRBV19 and TRBJ1-1, with D uncertain. Germline V CDR1 and CDR2: LNHDA, SQIVND (reference sequence). This CDR3 spans 16 amino acids. The ends were cut back, 7 bases at V and 0 bases at J, with 18 bases in the middle. CDR3 DNA: TGTGCCAGTACTCCGCGAACAGCGACCATGAACACTGAAGCTTTCTTT. Its protein is CASTPRTATMNTEAFF.

V is TRBV7-2 and J is TRBJ2-3; 11 bases align to TRBD2. V shed 0 bases, J shed 3 bases, and the junction held 14 bases outside the gene matches. Germline V gene sequence: CDR1 SGHTA, CDR2 FQGNSA. This CDR3 is 20 amino acids long. This chain's CDR3 is CASSLALGASGRLFTDTQYF. CDR3 in DNA: TGTGCCAGCAGCTTAGCTCTGGGGGCTAGCGGGAGGCTGTTTACAGATACGCAGTATTTT.

The V call is TRBV30, the J call TRBJ1-3; maybe TRBD1 (6 bases). The CDR3 sequence is 12 residues long. In germline, CDR1 is GTSNPN, CDR2 SVGIG (reference sequence). V was pared by 5 bases and J by 2 bases, with 7 bases between. The chain's CDR3 is CAWGTPGNTIYF. CDR3 nucleotides: TGTGCCTGGGGGACACCTGGAAACACCATATATTTT.